This TCR beta chain was sequenced in a study of early T cells in non-severe SARS-CoV-2 infection. Whole-study context: The authors sequenced bulk RNA from unsorted whole blood, leaving chains unpaired.

In germline, CDR1 is SEHNR, CDR2 FQNEAQ (reference sequence). The CDR3 contains 18 residues. Trimming cost V 2 bases and J 10 bases; bases outside gene matches: 15. This clonotype has ten or more counts. Its antigen is still unknown. Whole-study results and caveats: In VDJdb matching, anti-spike CD8 responses were favored while private and CD4 specificities went missing.

Unique molecular identifiers (one per individual cDNA molecule) were attached. TCRdb re-called the 5' RACE reads through MiXCR, storing one row per CDR3 protein. Of tens of thousands of distinct CDR3 sequences in the sample, 9% to 15% were seen once. This clonotype was sampled from an adult who was a healthcare worker with PCR-confirmed SARS-CoV-2 infection or an uninfected control (not recorded which). The chain is built from TRBV7-9 and TRBJ2-1, with 12 positions matching TRBD2. Sequencing used whole blood. The CDR3 sequence: CASSLSQVLAGGPLEQFF. In DNA, the CDR3 is TGTGCCAGCAGCTTATCACAGGTACTAGCGGGAGGCCCTCTAGAGCAGTTCTTC.